This TCR beta chain was documented in a study of T-cell reconstitution after alpha-beta-depleted transplantation in children. The CDR3 runs to 13 residues. Deletions cut 6 bases from V and 4 bases from J, with 11 bases between. Germline CDR1 and CDR2: MNHEY and SMNVEV (reference sequence). Preparing the TCRbeta library involved the use of unique molecular identifiers. TCRdb called the PCR reads again in MiXCR, with one record for every CDR3 protein. The sample records about 110,000 distinct CDR3 sequences, approximately 10% being singletons. This clonotype was seen repeatedly, ten times or more. The chain recombines TRBV27 with TRBJ2-3; maybe TRBD2 (5 bases). The material sequenced was PBMCs from the stem cell graft donor, taken from the stem cell graft. This sequence was found in a human donor who donated a stem cell graft to a child with acute lymphoblastic leukemia. The CDR3 region has the DNA TGTGCCAGCAGGCCAGCCGGGGCAGATACGCAGTATTTT. Translating it yields CASRPAGADTQYF.